This TCR beta chain stems from a study of neurological immune-mediated disorders. From the 5' RACE reads, TCRdb called clonotypes with MiXCR, one entry per CDR3 protein. The data contain fewer than 50,000 distinct CDR3 sequences, around 10% of them singletons. The CDR3 totals 14 residues. In germline, CDR1 is MNHEY, CDR2 SMNVEV (reference sequence). V shed 7 bases and J shed 2 bases, with 13 bases lying between them. The time point is: technical triplicate 1. This clonotype showed up many times. Sequenced: PBMCs. The source of this sequence is a man between 60 and 75 years old with HTLV-1-associated myelopathy (HAM/TSP). The chain is built from TRBV27 and TRBJ2-3; the D is unclear. This CDR3 reads CASTHGVSTDTQYF. CDR3 in DNA: TGTGCCAGCACCCACGGCGTTTCCACAGATACGCAGTATTTT.